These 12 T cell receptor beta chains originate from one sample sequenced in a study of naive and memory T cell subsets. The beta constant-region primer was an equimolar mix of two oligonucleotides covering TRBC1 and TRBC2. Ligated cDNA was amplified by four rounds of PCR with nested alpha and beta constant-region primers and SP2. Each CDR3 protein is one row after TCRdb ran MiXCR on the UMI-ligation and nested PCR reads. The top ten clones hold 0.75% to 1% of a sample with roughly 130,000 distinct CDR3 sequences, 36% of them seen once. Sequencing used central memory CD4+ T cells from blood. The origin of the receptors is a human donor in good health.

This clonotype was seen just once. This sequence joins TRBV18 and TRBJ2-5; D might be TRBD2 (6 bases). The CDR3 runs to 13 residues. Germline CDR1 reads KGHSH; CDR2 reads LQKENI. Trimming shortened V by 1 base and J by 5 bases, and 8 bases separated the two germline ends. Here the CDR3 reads CASSPLGGETQYF. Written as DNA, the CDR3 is TGTGCCAGCTCACCACTAGGAGGGGAGACCCAGTACTTC.

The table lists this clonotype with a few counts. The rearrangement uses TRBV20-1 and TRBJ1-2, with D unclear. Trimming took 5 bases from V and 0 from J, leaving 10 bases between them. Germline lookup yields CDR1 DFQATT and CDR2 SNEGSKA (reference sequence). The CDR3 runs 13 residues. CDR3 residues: CSAQPPTNYGYTF. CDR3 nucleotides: TGCAGTGCTCAGCCGCCAACTAACTATGGCTACACCTTC.

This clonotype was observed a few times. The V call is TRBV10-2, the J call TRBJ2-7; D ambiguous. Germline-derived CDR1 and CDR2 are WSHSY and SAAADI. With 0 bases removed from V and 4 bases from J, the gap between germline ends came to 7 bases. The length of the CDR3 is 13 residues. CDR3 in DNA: TGCGCCAGCAGTGAGTCTCGCAGATACGAGCAGTACTTC. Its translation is CASSESRRYEQYF.

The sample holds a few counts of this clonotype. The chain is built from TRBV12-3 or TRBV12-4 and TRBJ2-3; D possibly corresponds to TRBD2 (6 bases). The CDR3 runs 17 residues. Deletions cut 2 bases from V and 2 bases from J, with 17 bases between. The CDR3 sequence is CASSLRGLAPDTDTQYF. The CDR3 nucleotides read TGTGCCAGCAGTTTAAGGGGTCTAGCGCCTGACACAGATACGCAGTATTTT.

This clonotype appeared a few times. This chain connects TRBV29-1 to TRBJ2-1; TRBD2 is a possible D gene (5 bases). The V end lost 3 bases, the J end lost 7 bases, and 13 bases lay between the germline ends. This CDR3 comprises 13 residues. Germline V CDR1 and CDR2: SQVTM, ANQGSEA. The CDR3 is CSVDGLVANEQFF. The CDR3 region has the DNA TGCAGCGTTGATGGCCTCGTAGCGAATGAGCAGTTCTTC.

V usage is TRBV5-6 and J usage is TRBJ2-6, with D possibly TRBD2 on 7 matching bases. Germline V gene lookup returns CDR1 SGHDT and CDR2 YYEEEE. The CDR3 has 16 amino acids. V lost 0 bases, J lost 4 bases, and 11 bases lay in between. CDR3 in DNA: TGTGCCAGCAGCTTGGCCGGGGGGCCCGGGGCCAACGTCCTGACTTTC. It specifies CASSLAGGPGANVLTF.

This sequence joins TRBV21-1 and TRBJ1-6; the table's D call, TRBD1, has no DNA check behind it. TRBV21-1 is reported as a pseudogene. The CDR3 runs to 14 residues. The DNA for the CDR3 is TGTGCCAGCAGCTGGACAGGAGATAATTCACCCCTCCACTTT. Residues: CASSWTGDNSPLHF.

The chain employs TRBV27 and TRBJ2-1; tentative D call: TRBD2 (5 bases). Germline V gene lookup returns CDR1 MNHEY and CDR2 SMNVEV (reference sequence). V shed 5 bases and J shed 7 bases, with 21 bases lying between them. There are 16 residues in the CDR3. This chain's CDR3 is CASSPIPGTGTNEQFF. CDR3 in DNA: TGTGCCAGCAGTCCCATACCGGGCACGGGAACAAATGAGCAGTTCTTC.

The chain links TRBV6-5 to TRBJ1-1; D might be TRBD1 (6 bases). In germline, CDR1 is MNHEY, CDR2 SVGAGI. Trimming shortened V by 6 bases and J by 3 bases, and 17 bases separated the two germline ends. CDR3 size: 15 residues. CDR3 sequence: CASRRRRGWDTEAFF. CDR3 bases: TGTGCCAGCAGACGGCGTAGGGGGTGGGACACTGAAGCTTTCTTT.

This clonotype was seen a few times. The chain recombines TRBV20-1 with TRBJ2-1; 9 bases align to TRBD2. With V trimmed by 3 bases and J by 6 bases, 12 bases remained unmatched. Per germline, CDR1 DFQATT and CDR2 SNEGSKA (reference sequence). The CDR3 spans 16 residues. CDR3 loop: CSASDSWRGGRNEQFF. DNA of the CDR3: TGCAGTGCTAGCGATTCCTGGCGGGGGGGTCGCAATGAGCAGTTCTTC.

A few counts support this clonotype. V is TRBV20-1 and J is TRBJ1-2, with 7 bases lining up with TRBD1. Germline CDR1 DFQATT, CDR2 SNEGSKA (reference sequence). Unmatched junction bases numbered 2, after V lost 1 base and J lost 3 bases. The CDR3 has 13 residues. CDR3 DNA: TGCAGTGCTAGAGCCGGGACAGACTATGGCTACACCTTC. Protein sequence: CSARAGTDYGYTF.

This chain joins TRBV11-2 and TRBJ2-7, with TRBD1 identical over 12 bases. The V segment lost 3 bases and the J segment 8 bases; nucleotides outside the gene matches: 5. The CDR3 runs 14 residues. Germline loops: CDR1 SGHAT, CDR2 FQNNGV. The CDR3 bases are TGTGCCAGCAGCTTTCCGGGACAGGGGGCAAAGCAGTACTTC. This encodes CASSFPGQGAKQYF.